The 32 T cell receptor beta chains reported below all come from one sample, sequenced in a study of T cell responses to AZD1222 COVID-19 vaccine. Data came from immunoSEQ multiplex PCR; TCRdb stores just in-frame clones and leaves some out. The sample shows approximately 26,000 clones, 88% of them seen only once. The sequencing used peripheral blood, collected 28 days after the second AZD1222 dose. The source of these receptors is an adult who received the AZD1222 COVID-19 vaccine.

The V gene is TRBV15, the J gene TRBJ1-4, with TRBD1 identical over 7 bases. V was pared by 3 bases and J by 6 bases, with 13 bases of the junction left unmatched. From germline, CDR1 is LNHNV and CDR2 YYDKDF (reference sequence). The CDR3 has 17 amino acids. The CDR3 reads CATSSTGAGGIYEKLFF. The CDR3 nucleotides read TGTGCCACCAGCAGTACAGGGGCGGGTGGAATATATGAAAAACTGTTTTTT.

This sequence joins TRBV5-1 and TRBJ2-5; no definite D call. Germline-derived CDR1 and CDR2 are SGHRS and YFSETQ. Trimming cost V 3 bases and J 1 base, with 13 bases left between them. This CDR3 has 15 amino acids. The CDR3 region is CASSSDGFTQETQYF. CDR3 sequence (DNA): TGCGCCAGCAGCTCTGACGGTTTTACCCAAGAGACCCAGTACTTC.

The chain joins TRBV5-1 to TRBJ2-5; D remains unclear. The CDR3 totals 13 residues. Trimming left V 1 base short and J 5 bases short, with 9 bases between. CDR1 is SGHRS and CDR2 is YFSETQ in the germline V gene. The DNA for the CDR3 is TGCGCCAGCAGCTTGTCGATACGGGAGACCCAGTACTTC. It yields the protein CASSLSIRETQYF.

The V gene is TRBV5-1, the J gene TRBJ2-1; 13 bases fit TRBD2. Germline V gives CDR1 SGHRS, CDR2 YFSETQ. With 5 bases clipped from V and 6 bases from J, the junction kept 5 bases outside the gene matches. This CDR3 region has 15 residues. The CDR3 loop reads CASRQGLAGSNEQFF. The CDR3 nucleotides are TGCGCCAGCAGACAGGGACTAGCGGGGTCCAATGAGCAGTTCTTC.

The J gene is TRBJ2-7, the V gene TRBV10-3; maybe TRBD1 (6 bases). The CDR3 is made up of 12 amino acids. V was cut by 10 bases and J by 1 base, with 11 bases left in between. Germline-derived CDR1 and CDR2 are ENHRY and SYGVKD. The CDR3 bases are TGTGCCAACGGGGACAAATCCTACGAGCAGTACTTC. Amino acids: CANGDKSYEQYF.

This chain uses TRBV7-2 with TRBJ1-1; D ambiguous. Per the germline V gene, CDR1 is SGHTA and CDR2 is FQGNSA. V lost 3 bases, J lost 0 bases, and 8 bases lay in between. The CDR3 has 14 residues. CDR3 sequence reads: CASSLAGVNTEAFF. For the CDR3, the DNA is TGTGCCAGCAGCTTGGCAGGTGTGAACACTGAAGCTTTCTTT.

The chain has TRBV5-1 and TRBJ2-5; no reliable D call. Deletions cut 3 bases from V and 4 bases from J, with 13 bases between. CDR1 and CDR2 (germline): SGHRS, YFSETQ. CDR3 length equals 14 residues. The CDR3 is CASSSKTGGETQYF. As DNA, the CDR3 is TGCGCCAGCAGCTCAAAGACGGGCGGAGAGACCCAGTACTTC.

This chain's CDR3 is CASSLSSRLYGYTF. The CDR3 DNA reads as TGTGCCAGCAGTTTATCGTCGAGGCTTTATGGCTACACCTTC. The J gene is TRBJ1-2, the V gene TRBV28, with unresolved D. Trimming pared 1 base from V and 5 bases from J, leaving 11 bases between. Germline values: CDR1 MDHEN, CDR2 SYDVKM. The CDR3 sequence is 14 residues long.

The J gene is TRBJ2-5, the V gene TRBV19; D perhaps matches TRBD2 (6 bases). This CDR3 region has 15 residues. Trimming stripped 5 bases from V and 5 bases from J, with 18 bases between. CDR1 and CDR2 (germline): LNHDA, SQIVND (reference sequence). The CDR3, as DNA: TGTGCCAGTAGTTTCCGGGGGACCTCGAGGGAGACCCAGTACTTC. Translating it yields CASSFRGTSRETQYF. Filled out from reference TRBV19 and TRBJ2-5, the complete variable domain reads DGGITQSPKYLFRKEGQNVTLSCEQNLNHDAMYWYRQDPGQGLRLIYYSQIVNDFQKGDIAEGYSVSREKKESFPLTVTSAQKNPTAFYLCASSFRGTSRETQYFGPGTRLLVL.

The chain links TRBV5-4 to TRBJ2-7, with 9 bases aligning to TRBD1. The CDR3 covers 13 residues. V dropped 4 bases and J dropped 5; count of bases not matched to a gene: 4. CDR1 and CDR2 (germline): SGHNT, YYREEE (reference sequence). CDR3 protein: CASSPWTGDEQYF. CDR3 sequence (DNA): TGTGCCAGCAGCCCATGGACAGGGGACGAGCAGTACTTC.

The chain combines TRBV7-8 with TRBJ2-7; perhaps TRBD1 as D (5 bases). CDR3 length: 14 amino acids. Germline CDR1 SGHVS, CDR2 FQNEAQ. The V gene lost 5 bases and the J gene lost 1 base, with 12 bases spanning the gap. CDR3 sequence: CASSPGHASYEQYF. The CDR3 DNA sequence: TGTGCCAGCAGCCCCGGACATGCATCCTACGAGCAGTACTTC.

This chain joins TRBV6-2 or TRBV6-3 and TRBJ1-2, with D perhaps TRBD1 (6 bases). From germline, CDR1 is MNHEY and CDR2 SVGEGT. Trimming cost V 6 bases and J 8 bases, with 19 bases left between them. The CDR3 spans 14 residues. The CDR3 region has the DNA TGTGCCAGCAGACCTACCGGGACAACAGAAGGCTACACCTTC. Translation gives CASRPTGTTEGYTF.

This clone appeared once. For the CDR3, the DNA is TGTGCCAGCATGGGACAGAGTAATTCACCCCTCCACTTT. Protein product: CASMGQSNSPLHF. V is TRBV28 and J is TRBJ1-6; 7 bases are a match to TRBD1. Germline CDR1 is MDHEN and CDR2 is SYDVKM. V lost 7 bases, J lost 6 bases, and 3 bases stayed unmatched. The CDR3 covers 13 residues.

The gene calls are TRBV7-9 and TRBJ2-2; possible D gene TRBD1, 6 bases. In germline, CDR1 is SEHNR, CDR2 FQNEAQ (reference sequence). Trimming took 5 bases from V and 5 from J, leaving 15 bases between them. CDR3 size: 15 residues. The CDR3 loop reads CASSRQATQTGELFF. CDR3 coding DNA: TGTGCCAGCAGCCGACAGGCGACCCAAACCGGGGAGCTGTTTTTT.

The chain links TRBV6-5 to TRBJ1-2; D gene unclear. Germline assignment: CDR1 MNHEY and CDR2 SVGAGI. V lost 11 bases and J lost 5, with 9 bases in between. The CDR3 has 10 residues. The CDR3 region is CASTGYGYTF. The CDR3 nucleotides are TGTGCCTCGACGGGGTATGGCTACACCTTC.

The V call is TRBV7-3, the J call TRBJ2-5; the D gene could be TRBD1 or TRBD2 (5 bases each). The CDR3 is 17 residues long. CDR1 is SGHTA and CDR2 is FQGTGA in the germline V gene. V was shortened by 6 bases and J by 4 bases, with 24 bases between the two germline ends. CDR3 bases: TGTGCCAGCAGGTGCTTACAGTATTGGGACGGAAGAGAGACCCAGTACTTC. Amino acid sequence: CASRCLQYWDGRETQYF.

This chain connects TRBV6-2 or TRBV6-3 to TRBJ1-5; no reliable D call. Between the trimmed V and J ends, which lost 2 bases and 5 bases, there was a span of 7 bases. This CDR3 spans 13 amino acids. Germline-derived CDR1 and CDR2 are MNHEY and SVGEGT. The DNA for the CDR3 is TGTGCCAGCAGTTACGGGTTGGATCAGCCCCAGCATTTT. Protein: CASSYGLDQPQHF.

The V gene is TRBV2, the J gene TRBJ1-5; the match to TRBD1 covers 9 bases. With V trimmed by 5 bases and J by 6 bases, 2 bases remained unmatched. The CDR3 totals 13 residues. Germline assignment: CDR1 SNHLY and CDR2 FYNNEI. For the CDR3, the DNA is TGTGCCAGCAGTACAGGGGGCAGTCAGCCCCAGCATTTT. Its protein product is CASSTGGSQPQHF.

The rearrangement links TRBV7-2 to TRBJ1-2; the D is unclear. The CDR3 spans 16 residues. Germline V CDR1 and CDR2: SGHTA, FQGNSA. V lost 4 bases and J lost 1, with 16 bases in between. CDR3 sequence: CASSSTVVSRNYGYTF. CDR3 bases: TGTGCCAGCAGCTCAACAGTTGTTTCACGTAACTATGGCTACACCTTC.

The chain has TRBV7-2 and TRBJ1-6; D uncertain. V dropped 5 bases and J dropped 0 bases, with 5 bases sitting between them. The CDR3 is made up of 14 amino acids. Germline V gene data show CDR1 as SGHTA and CDR2 as FQGNSA. CDR3 DNA sequence: TGTGCCAGCAGCACGAGCTCCTATAATTCACCCCTCCACTTT. It translates to CASSTSSYNSPLHF.

The chain uses TRBV28 and TRBJ2-7; a weak D match, TRBD2 (6 bases). Trimming shortened V by 7 bases and J by 2 bases, and 15 bases separated the two germline ends. CDR1 and CDR2 (germline): MDHEN, SYDVKM. The CDR3 covers 14 residues. CDR3 nucleotides: TGTGCCAGCACTCTTAGGGGAGGAACCTACGAGCAGTACTTC. It specifies CASTLRGGTYEQYF.

This clone has just one count. V gene TRBV3-1 (or the pseudogene TRBV3-2) combines with J gene TRBJ1-1; TRBD1 aligns across 7 bases. Trimming took 8 bases from V and 2 from J; bases not matched to a gene: 8. Germline assignment: CDR1 LGHDT and CDR2 YNNKEL (reference sequence). There are 14 residues in the CDR3. The CDR3: CASRKGQQNTEAFF. CDR3 bases: TGTGCCAGCCGGAAGGGACAGCAAAACACTGAAGCTTTCTTT.

This CDR3 reads CASTFEPYEQYF. CDR3 DNA: TGTGCCAGTACCTTTGAGCCGTACGAGCAGTACTTC. The chain links TRBV19 to TRBJ2-7, with D unclear. The CDR3 has 12 amino acids. CDR1 and CDR2 (germline): LNHDA, SQIVND (reference sequence). The germline V and J ends were trimmed by 7 bases and 4 bases, with 11 bases remaining between them.

This clone was found a few times. This chain joins TRBV28 and TRBJ1-2; 7 bases map to TRBD1. Germline-derived CDR1 and CDR2 are MDHEN and SYDVKM. V was pared by 8 bases and J by 6 bases, with 9 bases of the junction left unmatched. This CDR3 has 13 residues. The CDR3 DNA is TGTGCCAGCGGGCGCAGGGGGTCGAATGGCTACACCTTC. The encoded protein is CASGRRGSNGYTF.

V is TRBV6-1 and J is TRBJ1-4; D not resolved. The germline V and J ends were trimmed by 2 bases and 8 bases, with 6 bases remaining between them. CDR1 is MNHNS, CDR2 SASEGT, per germline. The CDR3 is 12 residues long. The CDR3 here is CASSELGEKLFF. The CDR3 nucleotides are TGTGCCAGCAGTGAATTGGGAGAAAAACTGTTTTTT.

V and J are TRBV25-1 and TRBJ1-6; TRBD1 might be the D (6 bases). Trimming shortened V by 8 bases and J by 0 bases, and 11 bases separated the two germline ends. CDR3 size: 15 residues. Germline CDR1 and CDR2: MGHDK and SYGVNS. The CDR3 coding sequence is TGTGCCAGCGGGGACACGAGCTCCTATAATTCACCCCTCCACTTT. Translated: CASGDTSSYNSPLHF.

The chain uses TRBV6-5 and TRBJ2-7; TRBD1 matches 8 bases. Trimming removed 5 bases from V and 0 bases from J; junction bases left unmatched: 6. Germline CDR1 reads MNHEY; CDR2 reads SVGAGI. The CDR3 is 15 amino acids. This CDR3 is CASSIRTGSSYEQYF. The DNA for the CDR3 is TGTGCCAGCAGTATCCGGACAGGGAGCTCCTACGAGCAGTACTTC.

The chain joins TRBV19 to TRBJ1-2; 8 nucleotides match TRBD1. Germline assignment: CDR1 LNHDA and CDR2 SQIVND (reference sequence). Germline trimming cut 5 bases from V and 2 bases from J; bases unmatched to any gene: 7. The CDR3 loop spans 15 amino acids. CDR3 nucleotides: TGTGCCAGTAGTCCGGGACAGGTGGGCAACTATGGCTACACCTTC. It codes for CASSPGQVGNYGYTF.

The chain combines TRBV4-2 with TRBJ2-1, with 9 bases that match TRBD2. The CDR3 runs to 18 residues. V dropped 0 bases and J dropped 7; count of bases not matched to a gene: 13. Germline lookup yields CDR1 LGHNA and CDR2 YNFKEQ. Here the CDR3 reads CASSQDILVGLAINEQFF. The CDR3 bases are TGTGCCAGCAGCCAAGATATTCTTGTGGGACTAGCTATAAATGAGCAGTTCTTC.

V and J are TRBV5-6 and TRBJ2-7, with no clear D. The CDR3 has 14 amino acids. Germline assignment: CDR1 SGHDT and CDR2 YYEEEE. Trimming left V 2 bases short and J 2 bases short, with 11 bases between. The CDR3 nucleotides are TGTGCCAGCAGCTTAGGACGTAACACCTACGAGCAGTACTTC. This encodes CASSLGRNTYEQYF.

The J gene is TRBJ2-1, the V gene TRBV10-2; no definite D call. V gave up 1 base and J gave up 4 bases, with 5 bases separating them. CDR1 and CDR2 (germline): WSHSY, SAAADI. The CDR3 spans 13 residues. The CDR3 nucleotides are TGCGCCAGCAGTGAGTTGGCTTACAATGAGCAGTTCTTC. Translated: CASSELAYNEQFF.

V is TRBV2 and J is TRBJ1-2, with D maybe TRBD1 (5 bases). Germline CDR1 reads SNHLY; CDR2 reads FYNNEI. V lost 5 bases, J lost 4 bases, and 17 bases lay in between. The CDR3 is 15 amino acids. The CDR3: CASSPSLDSFYGYTF. The CDR3 nucleotides are TGTGCCAGCAGTCCATCCCTCGACAGCTTCTATGGCTACACCTTC.